This record covers a single T cell receptor beta chain. These data belong to a study of human T cells and chemical hapten exposure. From germline, CDR1 is SQVTM and CDR2 ANQGSEA. The length of the CDR3 is 13 residues. Deletions cut 6 bases from V and 1 base from J, with 9 bases between. TCRdb itself ran the RACE reads through MiXCR, one entry per CDR3 protein. The sample carries a few hundred thousand distinct CDR3 sequences, nearly 6.5% recorded once. Sample time point: patch test 2, 6 weeks after DPC sensitization. Treatment of the sample: therapeutic diphenylcyclopropenone sensitization with weekly scalp DPC.

This TCR derives from a woman under 30 with alopecia areata. Some clones in this sample may be carry-over from other donors' samples. The source material was whole blood, sampled in connection with sensitization to the hapten diphenylcyclopropenone (DPC). The chain employs TRBV29-1 and TRBJ2-2; D uncertain. CDR3 sequence reads: CSVLRENTGELFF. The CDR3 coding sequence is TGCAGCGTCCTGCGAGAGAACACCGGGGAGCTGTTTTTT.